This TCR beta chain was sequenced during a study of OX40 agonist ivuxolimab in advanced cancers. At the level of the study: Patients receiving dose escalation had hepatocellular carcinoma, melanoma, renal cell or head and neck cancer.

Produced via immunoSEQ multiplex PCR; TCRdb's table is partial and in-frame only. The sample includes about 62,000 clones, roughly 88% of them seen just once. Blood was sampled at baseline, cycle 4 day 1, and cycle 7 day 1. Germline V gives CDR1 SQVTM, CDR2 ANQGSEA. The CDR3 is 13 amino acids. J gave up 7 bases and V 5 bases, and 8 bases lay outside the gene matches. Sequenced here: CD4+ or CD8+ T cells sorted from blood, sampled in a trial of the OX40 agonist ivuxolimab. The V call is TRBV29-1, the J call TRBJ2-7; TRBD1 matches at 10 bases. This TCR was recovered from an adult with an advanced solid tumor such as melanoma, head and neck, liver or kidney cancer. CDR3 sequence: CSVKTGGAGEQYF. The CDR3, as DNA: TGCAGCGTTAAGACAGGGGGCGCGGGGGAGCAGTACTTC.